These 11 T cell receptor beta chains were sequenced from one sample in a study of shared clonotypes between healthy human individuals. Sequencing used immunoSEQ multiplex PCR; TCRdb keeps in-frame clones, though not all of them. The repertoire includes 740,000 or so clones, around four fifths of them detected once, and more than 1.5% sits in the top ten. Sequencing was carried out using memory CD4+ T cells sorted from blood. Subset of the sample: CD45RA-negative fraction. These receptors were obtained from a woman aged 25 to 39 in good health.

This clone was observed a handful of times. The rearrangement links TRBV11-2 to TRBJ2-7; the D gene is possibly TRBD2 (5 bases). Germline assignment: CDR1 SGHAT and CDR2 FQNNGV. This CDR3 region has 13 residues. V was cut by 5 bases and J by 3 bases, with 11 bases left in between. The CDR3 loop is CASSGPGLYEQYF. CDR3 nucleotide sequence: TGTGCCAGCAGCGGACCTGGACTCTACGAGCAGTACTTC.

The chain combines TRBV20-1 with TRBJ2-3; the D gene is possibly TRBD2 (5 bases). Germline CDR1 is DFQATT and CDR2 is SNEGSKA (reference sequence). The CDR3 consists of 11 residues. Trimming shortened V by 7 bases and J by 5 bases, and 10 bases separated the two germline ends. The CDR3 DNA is TGCAGTGTGAGCGCGGGAGATACGCAGTATTTT. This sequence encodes CSVSAGDTQYF.

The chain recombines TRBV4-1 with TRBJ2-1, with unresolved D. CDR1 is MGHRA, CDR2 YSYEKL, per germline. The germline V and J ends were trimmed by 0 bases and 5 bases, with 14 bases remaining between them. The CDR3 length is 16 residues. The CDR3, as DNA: TGCGCCAGCAGCCAAGATAATGTAGGCAATGACAATGAGCAGTTCTTC. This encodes CASSQDNVGNDNEQFF.

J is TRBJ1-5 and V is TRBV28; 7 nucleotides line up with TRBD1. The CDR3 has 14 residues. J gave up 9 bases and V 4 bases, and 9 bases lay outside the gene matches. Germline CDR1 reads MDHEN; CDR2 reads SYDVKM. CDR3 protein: CASSSETGTRPQHF. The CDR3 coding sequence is TGTGCCAGCAGTTCTGAGACAGGGACTAGGCCCCAGCATTTT. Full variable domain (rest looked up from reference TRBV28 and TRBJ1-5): DVKVTQSSRYLVKRTGEKVFLECVQDMDHENMFWYRQDPGLGLRLIYFSYDVKMKEKGDIPEGYSVSREKKERFSLILESASTNQTSMYLCASSSETGTRPQHFGDGTRLSIL.

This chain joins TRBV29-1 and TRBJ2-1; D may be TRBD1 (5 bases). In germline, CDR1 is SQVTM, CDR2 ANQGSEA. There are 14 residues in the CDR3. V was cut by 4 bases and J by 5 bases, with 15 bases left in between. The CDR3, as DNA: TGCAGCGTTGCCCCGCAGGGTATCAACAATGAGCAGTTCTTC. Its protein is CSVAPQGINNEQFF.

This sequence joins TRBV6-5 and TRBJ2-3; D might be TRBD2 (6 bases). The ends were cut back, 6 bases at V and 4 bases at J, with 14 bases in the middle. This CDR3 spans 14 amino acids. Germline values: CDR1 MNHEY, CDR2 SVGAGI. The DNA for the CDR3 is TGTGCCAGCAGCTATAGGGAGGCCCCAGATACGCAGTATTTT. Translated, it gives CASSYREAPDTQYF.

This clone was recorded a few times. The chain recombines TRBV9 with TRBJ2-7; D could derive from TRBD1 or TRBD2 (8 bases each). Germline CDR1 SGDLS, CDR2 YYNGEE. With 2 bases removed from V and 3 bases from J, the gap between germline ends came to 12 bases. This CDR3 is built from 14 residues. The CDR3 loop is CASSVSGTGYEQYF. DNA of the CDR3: TGTGCCAGCAGCGTTAGCGGGACAGGCTACGAGCAGTACTTC.

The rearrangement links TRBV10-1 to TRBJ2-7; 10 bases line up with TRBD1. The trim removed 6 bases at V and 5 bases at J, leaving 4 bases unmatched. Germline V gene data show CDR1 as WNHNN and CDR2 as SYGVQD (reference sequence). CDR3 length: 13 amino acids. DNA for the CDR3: TGCGCCAGCAGCGCCGGGACAGGGGACGAGCAGTACTTC. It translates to CASSAGTGDEQYF.

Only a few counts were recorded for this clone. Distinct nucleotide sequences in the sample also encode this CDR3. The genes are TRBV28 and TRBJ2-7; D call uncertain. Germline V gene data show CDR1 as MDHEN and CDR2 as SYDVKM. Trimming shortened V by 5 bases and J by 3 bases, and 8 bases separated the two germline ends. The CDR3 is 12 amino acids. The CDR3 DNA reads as TGTGCCAGCAGTCTGACTCGCTACGAGCAGTACTTC. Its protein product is CASSLTRYEQYF. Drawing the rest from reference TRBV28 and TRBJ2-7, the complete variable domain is DVKVTQSSRYLVKRTGEKVFLECVQDMDHENMFWYRQDPGLGLRLIYFSYDVKMKEKGDIPEGYSVSREKKERFSLILESASTNQTSMYLCASSLTRYEQYFGPGTRLTVT.

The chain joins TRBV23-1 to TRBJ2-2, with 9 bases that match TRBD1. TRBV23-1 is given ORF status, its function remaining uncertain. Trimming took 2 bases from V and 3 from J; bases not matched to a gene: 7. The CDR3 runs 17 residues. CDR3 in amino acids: CASSQPGTGWDTGELFF. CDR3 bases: TGCGCCAGCAGTCAACCGGGGACAGGGTGGGACACCGGGGAGCTGTTTTTT.

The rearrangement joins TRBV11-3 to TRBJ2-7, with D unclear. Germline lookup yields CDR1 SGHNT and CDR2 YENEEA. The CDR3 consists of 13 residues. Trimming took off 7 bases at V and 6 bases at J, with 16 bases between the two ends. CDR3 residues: CASTPRKGLEQYF. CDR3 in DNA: TGTGCCAGCACCCCCCGTAAGGGCCTCGAGCAGTACTTC.